This T cell receptor beta chain was captured by sequencing in a study of OX40 agonist ivuxolimab in advanced cancers. Study-level information: The study reported partial responses in three patients: one hepatocellular carcinoma, two cutaneous melanoma.

The CDR3 sequence is 14 residues long. J lost 4 bases, V lost 4 bases, and 1 base had no gene match. CDR1 and CDR2 (germline): SGHAT, FQNNGV. The data were produced by immunoSEQ multiplex PCR, yet TCRdb's version contains in-frame clones alone and is incomplete. The sample includes roughly 70,000 clones, about 87% of them seen just once. This TCR was sampled from an adult with an advanced solid tumor such as melanoma, head and neck, liver or kidney cancer. The sample in question was CD4+ or CD8+ T cells sorted from blood, obtained in a trial of the OX40 agonist ivuxolimab. This chain joins TRBV11-2 and TRBJ1-5; 10 nucleotides agree with TRBD1. CDR3 sequence: CASSSGQGNQPQHF. In DNA form, the CDR3 reads TGTGCCAGCAGCTCGGGACAGGGGAATCAGCCCCAGCATTTT.